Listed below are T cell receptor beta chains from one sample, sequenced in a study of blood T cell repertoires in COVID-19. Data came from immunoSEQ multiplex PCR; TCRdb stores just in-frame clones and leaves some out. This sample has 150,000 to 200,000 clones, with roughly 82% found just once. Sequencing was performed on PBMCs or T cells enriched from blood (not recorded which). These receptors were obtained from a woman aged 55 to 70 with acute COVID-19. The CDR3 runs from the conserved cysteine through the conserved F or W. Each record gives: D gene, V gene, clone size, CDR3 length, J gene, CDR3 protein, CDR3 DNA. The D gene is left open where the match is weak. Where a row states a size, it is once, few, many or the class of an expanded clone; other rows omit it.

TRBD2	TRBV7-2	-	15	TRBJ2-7	CASSLGSGSGYEQYF	TGTGCCAGCAGCTTGGGGAGCGGGAGCGGGTACGAGCAGTACTTC
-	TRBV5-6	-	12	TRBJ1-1	CASSYGGAEAFF	TGTGCCAGCAGCTACGGCGGGGCTGAAGCTTTCTTT
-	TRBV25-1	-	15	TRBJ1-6	CASSVGSSYNSPLHF	TGTGCCAGCAGTGTAGGGAGCTCCTATAATTCACCCCTCCACTTT
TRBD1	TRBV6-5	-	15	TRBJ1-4	CASSHATGGGEKLFF	TGTGCCAGCAGTCACGCGACAGGGGGAGGGGAAAAACTGTTTTTT
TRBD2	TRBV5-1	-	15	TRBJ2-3	CASSSGLAGPDTQYF	TGCGCCAGCAGCTCTGGACTAGCGGGCCCAGATACGCAGTATTTT
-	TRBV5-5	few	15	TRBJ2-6	CASSPGDSGANVLTF	TGTGCCAGCAGCCCCGGAGACTCTGGGGCCAACGTCCTGACTTTC
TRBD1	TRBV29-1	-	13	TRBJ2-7	CSVEGTGGFEQYF	TGCAGCGTTGAAGGGACAGGGGGTTTCGAGCAGTACTTC
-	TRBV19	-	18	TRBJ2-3	CASSLEGNTPGSTDTQYF	TGTGCCAGTAGCTTGGAGGGCAACACCCCGGGAAGCACAGATACGCAGTATTTT
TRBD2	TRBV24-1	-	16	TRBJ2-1	CATSDLRLAGDNEQFF	TGTGCCACCAGTGATTTGAGACTAGCGGGAGACAATGAGCAGTTCTTC
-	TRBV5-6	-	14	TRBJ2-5	CASSPRWGGETQYF	TGTGCCAGCAGCCCGCGCTGGGGCGGTGAGACCCAGTACTTC
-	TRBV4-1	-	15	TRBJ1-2	CASSHGRGRPYGYTF	TGCGCCAGCAGCCATGGCCGAGGTCGACCATATGGCTACACCTTC
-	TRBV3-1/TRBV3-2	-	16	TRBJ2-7	CASSQEGGEAPREQYF	TGTGCCAGCAGCCAGGAGGGGGGGGAGGCCCCGCGCGAGCAGTACTTC
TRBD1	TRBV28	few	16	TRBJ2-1	CASNRGLGVIVNEQFF	TGTGCCAGCAACAGGGGGCTGGGAGTGATAGTCAATGAGCAGTTCTTC
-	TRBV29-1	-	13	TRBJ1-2	CSVGGGGPEGYTF	TGCAGCGTTGGGGGGGGCGGCCCGGAAGGCTACACCTTC
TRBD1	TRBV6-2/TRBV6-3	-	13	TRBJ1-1	CASSGQGNTEAFF	TGTGCCAGCAGCGGACAGGGCAACACTGAAGCTTTCTTT
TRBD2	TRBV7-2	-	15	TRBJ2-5	CASSLGLAGAETQYF	TGTGCCAGCAGCTTAGGGCTAGCGGGGGCGGAGACCCAGTACTTC
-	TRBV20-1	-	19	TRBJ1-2	CSASYFLGHSVRGRYGYTF	TGCAGTGCTAGTTATTTTTTGGGGCATTCGGTCCGAGGTCGGTATGGCTACACCTTC
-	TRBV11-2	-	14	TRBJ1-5	CASSLDGGNQPQHF	TGTGCCAGCAGCTTAGACGGGGGAAATCAGCCCCAGCATTTT
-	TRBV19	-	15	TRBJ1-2	CASITTTGQGYGYTF	TGTGCCAGTATTACAACGACAGGCCAAGGCTATGGCTACACCTTC
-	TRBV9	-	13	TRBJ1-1	CASSVEGDTEAFF	TGTGCCAGCAGCGTAGAGGGGGACACTGAAGCTTTCTTT
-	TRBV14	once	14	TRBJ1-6	CASSQEVRDSPLHF	TGTGCCAGCAGCCAAGAGGTCAGGGATTCACCCCTCCACTTT
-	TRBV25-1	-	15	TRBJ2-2	CASSEDDRITGELFF	TGTGCCAGCAGTGAAGACGACAGGATCACCGGGGAGCTGTTTTTT
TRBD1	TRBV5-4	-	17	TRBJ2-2	CASSKSGTGGLFGELFF	TGTGCCAGCAGCAAGAGCGGGACAGGGGGCCTATTTGGGGAGCTGTTTTTT
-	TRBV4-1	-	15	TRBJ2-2	CASSRSRSDTGELFF	TGCGCCAGCAGCCGGAGTAGGAGCGACACCGGGGAGCTGTTTTTT
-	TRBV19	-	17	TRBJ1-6	CATIVAIYPERLWPIHF	TGTGCAACAATAGTGGCGATATACCCCGAGCGCCTATGGCCTATCCACTTT
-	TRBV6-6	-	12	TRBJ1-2	CASSRGGAGYTF	TGTGCCAGCAGCCGCGGAGGGGCCGGCTACACCTTC
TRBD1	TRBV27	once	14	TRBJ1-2	CASSWDRRNYGYTF	TGTGCCAGCAGTTGGGACAGGAGAAACTATGGCTACACCTTC
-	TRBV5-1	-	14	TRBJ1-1	CASSGGAERTEAFF	TGCGCCAGCAGCGGGGGGGCGGAGAGGACTGAAGCTTTCTTT
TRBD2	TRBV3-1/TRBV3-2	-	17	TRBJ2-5	CASSPRLAARHGETQYF	TGTGCCAGCAGCCCACGACTAGCGGCTAGGCATGGGGAGACCCAGTACTTC
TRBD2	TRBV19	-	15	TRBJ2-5	CASSNGVGGQETQYF	TGTGCCAGTAGTAACGGCGTGGGAGGGCAAGAGACCCAGTACTTC
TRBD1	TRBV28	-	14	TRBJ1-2	CASSPGQGTKGYTF	TGTGCCAGCAGTCCTGGACAGGGAACGAAAGGCTACACCTTC
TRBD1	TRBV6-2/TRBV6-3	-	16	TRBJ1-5	CASSPETGAFNQPQHF	TGTGCCAGCAGTCCGGAAACAGGGGCCTTCAATCAGCCCCAGCATTTT
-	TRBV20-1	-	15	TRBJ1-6	CSASFRVGADSPLHF	TGCAGTGCTAGTTTTAGGGTTGGGGCAGATTCACCCCTCCACTTT
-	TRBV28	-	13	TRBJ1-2	CASIRTDFYGYTF	TGTGCCAGCATTCGGACTGACTTCTATGGCTACACCTTC
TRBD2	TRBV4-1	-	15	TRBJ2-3	CASSQNRGVADTQYF	TGCGCCAGCAGCCAAAACCGGGGGGTAGCAGATACGCAGTATTTT
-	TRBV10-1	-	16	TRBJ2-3	CASSGVKRSGADTQYF	TGCGCCAGCAGTGGTGTAAAGCGGTCTGGAGCAGATACGCAGTATTTT
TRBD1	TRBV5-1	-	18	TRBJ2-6	CASSLVPRGISGANVLTF	TGCGCCAGCAGCTTGGTTCCCAGGGGGATCTCTGGGGCCAACGTCCTGACTTTC
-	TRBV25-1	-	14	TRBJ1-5	CASSEQRVGQPQHF	TGTGCCAGCAGTGAACAGAGGGTGGGTCAGCCCCAGCATTTT
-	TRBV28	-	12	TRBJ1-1	CASSYTNTEAFF	TGTGCCAGCAGTTACACAAACACTGAAGCTTTCTTT
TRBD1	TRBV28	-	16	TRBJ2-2	CASTPTGTGGTGELFF	TGTGCCAGCACTCCAACCGGGACAGGAGGCACCGGGGAGCTGTTTTTT
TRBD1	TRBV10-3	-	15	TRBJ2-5	CAISSRDRGGETQYF	TGTGCCATCAGTTCTCGGGACAGGGGGGGAGAGACCCAGTACTTC
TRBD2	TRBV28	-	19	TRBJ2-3	CASSFSGGTKGTYTDTQYF	TGTGCCAGCAGTTTTAGCGGGGGGACCAAAGGGACCTACACAGATACGCAGTATTTT